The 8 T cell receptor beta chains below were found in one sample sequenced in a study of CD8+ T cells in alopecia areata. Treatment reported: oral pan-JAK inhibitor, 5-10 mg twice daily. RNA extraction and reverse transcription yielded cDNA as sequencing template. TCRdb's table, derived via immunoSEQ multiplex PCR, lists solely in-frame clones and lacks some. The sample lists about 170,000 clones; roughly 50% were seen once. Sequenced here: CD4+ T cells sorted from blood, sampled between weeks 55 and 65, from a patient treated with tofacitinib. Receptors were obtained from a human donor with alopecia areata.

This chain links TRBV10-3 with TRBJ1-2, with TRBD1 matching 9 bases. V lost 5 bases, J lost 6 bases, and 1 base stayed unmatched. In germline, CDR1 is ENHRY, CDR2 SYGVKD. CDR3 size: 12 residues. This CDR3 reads CAISWTGDGYTF. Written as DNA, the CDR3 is TGTGCCATCAGTTGGACAGGGGATGGCTACACCTTC.

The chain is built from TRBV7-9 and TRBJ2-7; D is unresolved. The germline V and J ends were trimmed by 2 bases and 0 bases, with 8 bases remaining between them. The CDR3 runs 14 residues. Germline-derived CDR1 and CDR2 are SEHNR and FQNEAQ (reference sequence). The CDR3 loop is CASSLTRNSYEQYF. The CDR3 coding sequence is TGTGCCAGCAGCTTAACCCGGAACTCCTACGAGCAGTACTTC.

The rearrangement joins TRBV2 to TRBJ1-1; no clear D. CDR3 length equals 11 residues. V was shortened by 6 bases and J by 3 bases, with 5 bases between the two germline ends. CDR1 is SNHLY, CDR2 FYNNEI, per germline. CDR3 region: CASREYTEAFF. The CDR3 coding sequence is TGTGCCAGCAGGGAGTACACTGAAGCTTTCTTT.

CDR3 amino acids: CAWSVRAGGNSPLHF. The CDR3 nucleotides are TGTGCCTGGAGTGTACGTGCAGGGGGGAATTCACCCCTCCACTTT. The J gene is TRBJ1-6, the V gene TRBV30, with 7 bases identical to TRBD1. CDR3 length equals 15 residues. Unmatched junction bases numbered 6, after V lost 0 bases and J lost 7 bases. Per germline, CDR1 GTSNPN and CDR2 SVGIG (reference sequence).

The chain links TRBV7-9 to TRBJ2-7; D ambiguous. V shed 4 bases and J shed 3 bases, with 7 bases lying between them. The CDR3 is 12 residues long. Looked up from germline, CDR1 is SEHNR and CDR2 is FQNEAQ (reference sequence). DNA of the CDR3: TGTGCCAGCAGCTCGGACCTCTACGAGCAGTACTTC. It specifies CASSSDLYEQYF. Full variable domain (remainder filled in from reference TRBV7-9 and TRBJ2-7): DTGVSQNPRHKITKRGQNVTFRCDPISEHNRLYWYRQTLGQGPEFLTYFQNEAQLEKSRLLSDRFSAERPKGSFSTLEIQRTEQGDSAMYLCASSSDLYEQYFGPGTRLTVT.

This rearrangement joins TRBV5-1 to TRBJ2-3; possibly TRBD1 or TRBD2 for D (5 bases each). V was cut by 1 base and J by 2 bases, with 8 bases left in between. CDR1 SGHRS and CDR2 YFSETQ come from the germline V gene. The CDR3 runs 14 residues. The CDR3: CASSLWGTTDTQYF. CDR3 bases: TGCGCCAGCAGCTTGTGGGGGACCACAGATACGCAGTATTTT.

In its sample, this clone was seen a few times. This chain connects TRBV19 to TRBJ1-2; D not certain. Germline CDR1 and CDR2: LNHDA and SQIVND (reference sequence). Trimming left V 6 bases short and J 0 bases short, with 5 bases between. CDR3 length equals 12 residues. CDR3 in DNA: TGTGCCAGTAGATTCACTAACTATGGCTACACCTTC. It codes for CASRFTNYGYTF.

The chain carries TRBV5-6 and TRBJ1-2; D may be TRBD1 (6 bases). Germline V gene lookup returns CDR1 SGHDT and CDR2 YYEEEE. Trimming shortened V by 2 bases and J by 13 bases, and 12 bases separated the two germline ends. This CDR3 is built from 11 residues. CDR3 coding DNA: TGTGCCAGCAGCTTCGGACAGTTAACCACCTTC. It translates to CASSFGQLTTF.